The 5 T cell receptor beta chains below come from one sample, sequenced in a study of blood T cell repertoires in COVID-19. Produced via immunoSEQ multiplex PCR; TCRdb's table is partial and in-frame only. The sample holds about 80,000 clones; about 79% are singletons and the top ten take roughly 15%. Sequenced: peripheral blood. These receptors all stem from a human donor in a cohort sampled during active COVID-19.

The chain combines TRBV25-1 with TRBJ2-1, with D perhaps TRBD1 (5 bases). V was trimmed by 4 bases and J by 7 bases, leaving 14 bases between them. The CDR3 contains 14 residues. Per germline, CDR1 MGHDK and CDR2 SYGVNS. CDR3 coding DNA: TGTGCCAGCAGTGGCTCGGTGGGGCAGAATGAGCAGTTCTTC. Amino acid sequence: CASSGSVGQNEQFF. The full variable domain, completed using reference TRBV25-1 and TRBJ2-1, is EADIYQTPRYLVIGTGKKITLECSQTMGHDKMYWYQQDPGMELHLIHYSYGVNSTEKGDLSSESTVSRIRTEHFPLTLESARPSHTSQYLCASSGSVGQNEQFFGPGTRLTVL.

The gene calls are TRBV4-3 and TRBJ1-5; D is perhaps TRBD1 (6 bases). Germline CDR1 and CDR2: LGHNA and YSLEER. Trimming removed 0 bases at V and 6 bases at J, with 6 bases between. This CDR3 spans 13 amino acids. Written as DNA, the CDR3 is TGCGCCAGCAGCCAAGACAGGGGTCAGCCCCAGCATTTT. Its protein is CASSQDRGQPQHF.

This clone was seen more than once but under ten times. The chain is built from TRBV19 and TRBJ1-1, with D possibly TRBD1 on 5 matching bases. This CDR3 region has 15 residues. The ends were cut back, 3 bases at V and 0 bases at J, with 11 bases in the middle. The V gene's germline CDR1 is LNHDA and CDR2 SQIVND (reference sequence). CDR3 loop: CASSIWGYVNTEAFF. CDR3 nucleotide sequence: TGTGCCAGTAGTATCTGGGGCTACGTGAACACTGAAGCTTTCTTT.

This chain joins TRBV19 and TRBJ1-2, with 11 bases that match TRBD1. CDR3 length equals 17 residues. Trimming took 4 bases from V and 3 from J; bases not matched to a gene: 10. Germline V gene lookup returns CDR1 LNHDA and CDR2 SQIVND (reference sequence). As DNA, the CDR3 is TGTGCCAGTAGTAAAGGACAGGGGGCGATGGGGGACTATGGCTACACCTTC. Protein product: CASSKGQGAMGDYGYTF.

This clone was counted once. The chain links TRBV9 to TRBJ1-5, with TRBD1 as a possible D gene (6 bases). The CDR3 spans 15 residues. The V and J ends lost 0 bases and 4 bases respectively, with 11 bases between them. Germline V gene lookup returns CDR1 SGDLS and CDR2 YYNGEE. Here the CDR3 reads CASSVGGGRNQPQHF. The CDR3 DNA follows: TGTGCCAGCAGCGTAGGCGGGGGGCGGAATCAGCCCCAGCATTTT.